Listed here are 19 T cell receptor beta chains from one sample, sequenced in a study of identical twins. TCRdb analysed the 5' RACE reads with MiXCR anew, one entry per CDR3 protein. The profile shows fewer than 650,000 distinct CDR3 sequences, roughly 6.6% of them singletons. A further study also used this sample, focusing on yellow fever vaccine responses in identical twins.

Material for sequencing was PBMCs. The source of these receptors is a woman aged 18-29 years in good health.

This clonotype was picked up many times. CDR3 in DNA: TGTGCCAGCAGCTTAGAGTGGGGACTAGAAACTCAAAATGAGCAGTTCTTC. This translates into CASSLEWGLETQNEQFF. This chain connects TRBV7-9 to TRBJ2-1; 8 nucleotides line up with TRBD2. Unmatched junction bases numbered 12, after V lost 1 base and J lost 7 bases. Germline values: CDR1 SEHNR, CDR2 FQNEAQ (reference sequence). The CDR3 sequence is 17 residues long. Looking up the rest from reference TRBV7-9 and TRBJ2-1 gives the full variable domain: DTGVSQNPRHKITKRGQNVTFRCDPISEHNRLYWYRQTLGQGPEFLTYFQNEAQLEKSRLLSDRFSAERPKGSFSTLEIQRTEQGDSAMYLCASSLEWGLETQNEQFFGPGTRLTVL.

The DNA for the CDR3 is TGTGCCAGTAAGCTGACAGGGGGCAGCGAGACCCAGTACTTC. It encodes CASKLTGGSETQYF. The chain has TRBV12-3 or TRBV12-4 and TRBJ2-5, with 10 bases lining up with TRBD1. The V segment lost 9 bases and the J segment 5 bases; nucleotides outside the gene matches: 9. The CDR3 sequence is 14 residues long.

The rearrangement links TRBV12-3 or TRBV12-4 to TRBJ2-5; 8 bases agree with TRBD1. The length of the CDR3 is 14 residues. V was clipped by 7 bases and J by 3 bases; unmatched bases: 7. CDR3 nucleotide sequence: TGTGCCAGCAACCTCGGACAGGGAGAAGAGACCCAGTACTTC. It specifies CASNLGQGEETQYF.

V usage is TRBV7-3 and J usage is TRBJ2-1; TRBD2 agrees at 12 bases. J gave up 10 bases and V 5 bases, and 9 bases lay outside the gene matches. From germline, CDR1 is SGHTA and CDR2 FQGTGA. The CDR3 covers 15 residues. Here the CDR3 reads CASSPRLAGDWEQFF. DNA of the CDR3: TGTGCCAGCAGCCCCAGACTAGCGGGAGATTGGGAGCAGTTCTTC.

CDR3 sequence: CASSQEIRGDNTGELFF. The CDR3 nucleotides are TGCGCCAGCAGCCAAGAAATCAGGGGCGATAACACCGGGGAGCTGTTTTTT. The chain carries TRBV4-1 and TRBJ2-2, with a possible D match to TRBD1 (6 bases). Germline V CDR1 and CDR2: MGHRA, YSYEKL. Trimming cost V 0 bases and J 2 bases, with 13 bases left between them. The length of the CDR3 is 17 residues.

The V and J genes are TRBV20-1 and TRBJ1-1; the D is unclear. The germline CDR1 and CDR2 sequences are DFQATT and SNEGSKA (reference sequence). The length of the CDR3 is 12 residues. Trimming left V 6 bases short and J 3 bases short, with 11 bases between. CDR3 nucleotides: TGCAGTGCACAGATCGGCGACACTGAAGCTTTCTTT. Encoded protein: CSAQIGDTEAFF.

This clonotype came up many times. The gene calls are TRBV18 and TRBJ2-3; maybe TRBD1 (5 bases). Germline assignment: CDR1 KGHSH and CDR2 LQKENI. The V end was cut by 6 bases, the J end by 4 bases, with 8 bases between. The CDR3 sequence is 12 residues long. DNA of the CDR3: TGTGCCAGCTCCCCAGGGCCAGATACGCAGTATTTT. This sequence encodes CASSPGPDTQYF.

This clonotype appeared many times. This sequence joins TRBV5-4 and TRBJ2-1; 11 nucleotides line up with TRBD2. V shed 2 bases and J 9 bases; nucleotides not matched to a gene: 4. Germline V lookup: CDR1 SGHNT, CDR2 YYREEE (reference sequence). The CDR3 loop spans 14 amino acids. CDR3 nucleotide sequence: TGTGCCAGCAGCTTTAGCGGGGGGGCCGTTGAGCAGTTCTTC. Encoded protein: CASSFSGGAVEQFF.

There are a few counts of this clonotype. The V gene is TRBV28, the J gene TRBJ2-4, with 10 bases lining up with TRBD2. CDR1 is MDHEN and CDR2 is SYDVKM in the germline V gene. CDR3 length: 19 residues. The V segment lost 4 bases and the J segment 0 bases; nucleotides outside the gene matches: 12. CDR3 coding DNA: TGTGCCAGCAGTTCCGTTGGACTAGCGGCCCCGCTAGCCAAAAACATTCAGTACTTC. This sequence encodes CASSSVGLAAPLAKNIQYF. Based on the CDR3 plus reference TRBV28 and TRBJ2-4, the full variable domain is DVKVTQSSRYLVKRTGEKVFLECVQDMDHENMFWYRQDPGLGLRLIYFSYDVKMKEKGDIPEGYSVSREKKERFSLILESASTNQTSMYLCASSSVGLAAPLAKNIQYFGAGTRLSVL.

Ten or more counts support this clonotype. The rearrangement uses TRBV10-3 and TRBJ2-3; D unresolved. CDR3 length: 13 amino acids. V was clipped by 7 bases and J by 2 bases, with 10 bases between them. From germline, CDR1 is ENHRY and CDR2 SYGVKD. CDR3 sequence (DNA): TGTGCCATCATGGCCAAACCCACAGATACGCAGTATTTT. It encodes CAIMAKPTDTQYF.

V is TRBV6-5 and J is TRBJ2-6; D gene uncertain. Trimming removed 4 bases at V and 2 bases at J, with 12 bases between. This CDR3 is 16 amino acids long. Germline CDR1 MNHEY, CDR2 SVGAGI. In DNA, the CDR3 is TGTGCCAGCAGTTCATACCTAGGGACTGGGGCCAACGTCCTGACTTTC. It codes for CASSSYLGTGANVLTF.

This clonotype was seen repeatedly, ten times or more. This rearrangement joins TRBV5-5 to TRBJ2-1; D call uncertain. CDR3 size: 14 residues. Trimming took off 2 bases at V and 4 bases at J, with 10 bases between the two ends. CDR1 and CDR2 (germline): SGHKS, YYEKEE (reference sequence). DNA for the CDR3: TGTGCCAGCAGCTTTAGTTCAGTATACAATGAGCAGTTCTTC. It encodes CASSFSSVYNEQFF.

Many counts were recorded for this clonotype. V usage is TRBV5-1 and J usage is TRBJ1-2, with D unclear. Germline assignment: CDR1 SGHRS and CDR2 YFSETQ. V lost 0 bases to trimming and J lost 2 bases, with 8 bases between them. CDR3 length: 14 amino acids. The CDR3 protein is CASSLAGDNYGYTF. CDR3 DNA: TGCGCCAGCAGCTTGGCGGGAGACAACTATGGCTACACCTTC.

This clonotype was counted a few times. The chain combines TRBV5-1 with TRBJ2-1; 10 positions agree with TRBD2. Germline V gene sequence: CDR1 SGHRS, CDR2 YFSETQ. The CDR3 runs to 15 residues. V lost 0 bases to trimming and J lost 9 bases; unmatched junction nucleotides: 6. The CDR3 DNA reads as TGCGCCAGCAGCTTGGCTAGCGGGAGTGTTGGTGAGCAGTTCTTC. The encoded protein is CASSLASGSVGEQFF.

The V and J genes are TRBV20-1 and TRBJ2-7; D uncertain. The CDR3 is 12 amino acids. Germline V gene sequence: CDR1 DFQATT, CDR2 SNEGSKA (reference sequence). Trimming pared 4 bases from V and 0 bases from J, leaving 7 bases between. CDR3 protein: CSATGYSYEQYF. The CDR3 DNA follows: TGCAGTGCTACAGGCTACTCCTACGAGCAGTACTTC.

This clonotype was detected a few times. The CDR3 DNA sequence: TGTGCCAGCGGAGGCCTCGGGGAGACCCAGTACTTC. This gives the protein CASGGLGETQYF. The V call is TRBV25-1, the J call TRBJ2-5; perhaps TRBD2 as D (5 bases). V lost 8 bases, J lost 5 bases, and 12 bases lay in between. Germline V gene sequence: CDR1 MGHDK, CDR2 SYGVNS. This CDR3 is 12 amino acids long. Based on the CDR3 plus reference TRBV25-1 and TRBJ2-5, the full variable domain is EADIYQTPRYLVIGTGKKITLECSQTMGHDKMYWYQQDPGMELHLIHYSYGVNSTEKGDLSSESTVSRIRTEHFPLTLESARPSHTSQYLCASGGLGETQYFGPGTRLLVL.

This clonotype was detected ten times or more. CDR3 loop: CASSPHSNNEQFF. Here the CDR3 DNA reads TGTGCCAGCAGCCCCCACTCGAACAATGAGCAGTTCTTC. The V gene is TRBV5-5, the J gene TRBJ2-1; D call uncertain. The CDR3 loop spans 13 amino acids. Germline V gene sequence: CDR1 SGHKS, CDR2 YYEKEE (reference sequence). Trimming cost V 4 bases and J 5 bases, with 10 bases left between them.

The V call is TRBV21-1, the J call TRBJ2-2; TRBD2, the table's D call, lacks a check against the DNA. TRBV21-1 corresponds to a pseudogene. This CDR3 comprises 15 residues. CDR3: CASSKVRALARELFF. DNA for the CDR3: TGTGCCAGCAGCAAAGTTCGGGCCCTGGCCAGGGAGCTGTTTTTT.

V is TRBV20-1 and J is TRBJ2-1; 10 bases align to TRBD2. The V and J ends lost 3 bases and 4 bases, in that order; junction bases with no gene match: 18. Germline assignment: CDR1 DFQATT and CDR2 SNEGSKA (reference sequence). The CDR3 length is 19 residues. The CDR3 loop reads CSASSSRAASGSPYNEQFF. The CDR3 nucleotides are TGCAGTGCTAGTAGCAGCAGAGCGGCTAGCGGGAGTCCGTACAATGAGCAGTTCTTC.